This T cell receptor beta chain originates from a study of regulatory T cells in long-lasting Graves disease. About the study: Antithyroid drugs had been taken by newly diagnosed Graves' patients for under 3 months.

As to time point: newly diagnosed GD, antithyroid drugs for less than 3 months. The TCR library used RNA extracted from PBMCs. Findings of the study overall: TRBV28, TRBJ1-2 and TRBJ2-5 were segments that persistent disease favored.

Building of the TCR beta libraries involved iRepertoire HTBI primers and Arm-PCR of CDR3 regions. MiXCR was run by TCRdb on the multiplex PCR reads, yielding one entry per CDR3 protein. The top ten hold more than 30% of the sample, which has about 320,000 distinct CDR3 sequences, about a sixth seen once. A note on this clonotype: The antigen is undetermined.

CDR3 length equals 15 residues. In germline, CDR1 is LNHDA, CDR2 SQIVND (reference sequence). Trimming cost V 6 bases and J 7 bases; bases outside gene matches: 7. The chain is built from TRBV19 and TRBJ2-2, with TRBD1 matching over 11 bases. The sample was peripheral blood mononuclear cells (PBMCs), taken at new diagnosis, from a patient treated with antithyroid drugs. The sequence came from a female donor with Graves disease. This chain's CDR3 is CASSRRTGGSGELFF. DNA for the CDR3: TGTGCCAGTAGCCGTAGGACAGGGGGCAGCGGGGAGCTGTTTTTT.